The source of this T cell receptor (beta chain) is a study of blood T cell repertoires in COVID-19. Study in general: Samples of COVID-19 (acute and convalescent) were obtained from the United States, Italy and Spain. In each case, the material was cDNA or gDNA derived from T cells, B-cell-depleted T cells, or PBMCs.

Profiling relied on immunoSEQ multiplex PCR, and the TCRdb table lists in-frame clones only, not all of them. Of 250,000 to 400,000 clones listed, more than 70% are singletons. The germline gives CDR1 SEHNR, CDR2 FQNEAQ (reference sequence). Trimming took 5 bases from V and 5 from J, leaving 8 bases between them. The CDR3 length is 12 residues. Seattle's enrolled individuals joined amid active infection and were then monitored longitudinally. This chain connects TRBV7-9 to TRBJ2-3, with D unclear. This receptor was identified in a young woman with COVID-19, enrolled during active disease. Source material: peripheral blood. The CDR3 spells CASSPQIDTQYF. The CDR3 DNA is TGTGCCAGCAGCCCCCAAATAGATACGCAGTATTTT.